Listed here are 5 T cell receptor beta chains from one sample, sequenced in a study of beta chain features in type 1 diabetes. Reverse transcribing all isolated RNA meant expressed TCRB transcripts were sequenced. Libraries were prepared by immunoSEQ multiplex PCR; TCRdb keeps only in-frame clonotypes and omits some of them. The table has roughly 370,000 clones, approximately 14% seen once; the top ten hold under 0.04%. The sequenced material came from naive CD4+ T cells from blood. The source is a man aged 25 to 40 in good health.

This clone was seen more than once but under ten times. V and J are TRBV9 and TRBJ2-3; D not certain. Looked up from germline, CDR1 is SGDLS and CDR2 is YYNGEE. The CDR3 sequence is 13 residues long. Trimming left V 4 bases short and J 4 bases short, with 10 bases between. The CDR3 loop reads CASSSRVADTQYF. In DNA form, the CDR3 reads TGTGCCAGCAGCAGTAGGGTCGCAGATACGCAGTATTTT.

The chain links TRBV4-3 to TRBJ1-1; no clear D. In germline, CDR1 is LGHNA, CDR2 YSLEER. V gave up 2 bases and J gave up 1 base, with 5 bases separating them. The CDR3 contains 13 residues. As DNA, the CDR3 is TGCGCCAGCAGCCAAATCAGGAACACTGAAGCTTTCTTT. It codes for CASSQIRNTEAFF.

The chain carries TRBV30 and TRBJ2-6; D gene ambiguous. The germline V and J ends were trimmed by 4 bases and 0 bases, with 7 bases remaining between them. Germline loops: CDR1 GTSNPN, CDR2 SVGIG (reference sequence). This CDR3 is 14 amino acids long. The CDR3 bases are TGTGCCTGGAAAACAGACTCTGGGGCCAACGTCCTGACTTTC. Protein: CAWKTDSGANVLTF.

In its sample, this clone was seen a few times. A read error may account for a junction end that differs from germline. The chain joins TRBV7-8 to TRBJ2-4; no clear D. This CDR3 is built from 13 residues. Germline lookup yields CDR1 SGHVS and CDR2 FQNEAQ. The CDR3 bases are TGTGCCAGCAGCTTAGGTGGACGAACATCATCAAACTTC. Translating gives CASSLGGRTSSNF.

The chain employs TRBV7-9 and TRBJ2-7; TRBD2 might be the D (6 bases). V lost 5 bases to trimming and J lost 6 bases, with 23 bases between them. Germline V gene sequence: CDR1 SEHNR, CDR2 FQNEAQ (reference sequence). The CDR3 has 16 residues. CDR3 sequence reads: CASSLSGVEAVGEQYF. CDR3 nucleotides: TGTGCCAGCAGCCTTTCGGGGGTCGAGGCCGTTGGCGAGCAGTACTTC.